The rows below give T cell receptor beta chains drawn from one sample of a study of T cells in Graves' hyperthyroidism and ophthalmopathy. TCRdb passed the multiplex PCR reads through MiXCR, listing each CDR3 protein once. The data hold about 380,000 distinct CDR3 sequences, with more than 11% observed a single time. The source material was blood. These receptors all stem from a woman aged 55-69 years with Graves' hyperthyroidism. CDR3s include the opening cysteine and the closing phenylalanine or tryptophan. A D gene is named only where the DNA matches it firmly. Clone size is given for some rows only: seen once, a few or many times, or a class if the clone is expanded.

TRBJ2-7 | TRBV30 | - | - | TGTGCCTGGAGCCACCCTCCGGGACTGATCTCCTACGAGCAGTACTTC | CAWSHPPGLISYEQYF
TRBJ1-3 | TRBV30 | - | - | TGTGCCTGGAGCCACGGCGGCTCTGGAAACACCATATATTTT | CAWSHGGSGNTIYF
TRBJ1-2 | TRBV28 | few | - | TGTGCCAGCAGTATTAACTATGGCTACACCTTC | CASSINYGYTF
TRBJ1-2 | TRBV2 | - | - | TGTGCCAGCAGTGAAGGCATTAGAAGGGACTATGGCTACACCTTC | CASSEGIRRDYGYTF
TRBJ2-3 | TRBV6-2/TRBV6-3 | - | TRBD1 | TGTGCCAGCAGTGGGGGACAGACGCAGTATTTT | CASSGGQTQYF
TRBJ1-2 | TRBV20-1 | many | - | TGCAGTGCTAGTGAGTCGGGGCGGACTAACTATGGCTACACCTTC | CSASESGRTNYGYTF
TRBJ2-7 | TRBV20-1 | - | - | TGCGGTGCTAGCCCGCCTCCTGGTTACGAGCAGTACTTC | CGASPPPGYEQYF
TRBJ2-7 | TRBV3-1 | many | - | TGTGCCAGCAGCCAAGCTCTTACTAGCAGGAACGAGCAGTACTTC | CASSQALTSRNEQYF
TRBJ2-3 | TRBV7-9 | many | - | TGTGCCACCTTGGGACCGTATTCCACAGATACGCAGTATTTT | CATLGPYSTDTQYF
TRBJ2-1 | TRBV5-1 | few | TRBD2 | TGCGCCAGCAAACCCGGACTAGCCCCGTACAATGAGCAGTTCTTC | CASKPGLAPYNEQFF
TRBJ1-1 | TRBV12-3/TRBV12-4 | many | - | TGTGCCAGCAGTTTAAATGGTGGGCGGACTGAAGCTTTCTTT | CASSLNGGRTEAFF
TRBJ1-2 | TRBV12-3/TRBV12-4 | many | TRBD1 | TGTGCCAGCAGTTTCCGCCGAGGGACAGGGGTAGATGGCTACACCTTC | CASSFRRGTGVDGYTF
TRBJ2-1 | TRBV19 | many | TRBD2 | TGTGCCAGTAGTATACTGGGCGGGAGAGTTTTCGATGAGCAGTTCTTC | CASSILGGRVFDEQFF
TRBJ2-5 | TRBV19 | - | TRBD1 | TGTGCCAGTAGTATTGACAGGGGATACCAAGAGACCCAGTACTTC | CASSIDRGYQETQYF
TRBJ1-2 | TRBV18 | many | - | TGTGCCAGCTCAAGGGGGGGCGATGGCTACACCTTC | CASSRGGDGYTF
TRBJ1-2 | TRBV7-8 | many | - | TGTGCCAGCAGCCCGGCGAGACCTTATGGCTACACCTTC | CASSPARPYGYTF
TRBJ2-7 | TRBV5-6 | - | - | TGTGCCAGCAGCTTGGATCGGGGGCGGGTCGGCGAGCAGTACTTC | CASSLDRGRVGEQYF
TRBJ2-1 | TRBV11-2 | once | TRBD2 | TGTGCCAGCAGCTGGATAGCGGGGATACTCTCCTACAATGAGCAGTTCTTC | CASSWIAGILSYNEQFF
TRBJ2-5 | TRBV5-1 | many | - | TGCGCCAGCAGCTTGTCCAAGAACATGTACGAGACCCAGTACTTC | CASSLSKNMYETQYF
TRBJ1-1 | TRBV6-1 | many | - | TGTGCCAGCAGTGGAAGTCCCATGAACACTGAAGCTTTCTTT | CASSGSPMNTEAFF
TRBJ2-7 | TRBV9 | - | - | TGTGCCAGCAGCGTAGCACAGGGAAATTACGAGCAGTACTTC | CASSVAQGNYEQYF
TRBJ2-5 | TRBV18 | - | - | TGTGCCAGCTCACCAAGTCAGAAAGAGACCCAGTACTTC | CASSPSQKETQYF
TRBJ1-1 | TRBV25-1 | few | - | TGTGCCAGCAGTGAAATAGGGGAGTTCACTGAAGCTTTCTTT | CASSEIGEFTEAFF
TRBJ2-5 | TRBV12-3/TRBV12-4 | many | - | TGTGCCATTACCATGAGGGAGACCCAGTACTTC | CAITMRETQYF
TRBJ2-5 | TRBV7-6 | many | TRBD2 | TGTGCCAGCAGCTTATCCCGACTAGCGGATGGGGAGACCCAGTACTTC | CASSLSRLADGETQYF
TRBJ1-1 | TRBV4-1 | - | - | TGCGCCAGCAGCCAGGCGCTCTGGGACGGAGCTTTCTTT | CASSQALWDGAFF
TRBJ2-3 | TRBV6-6 | many | TRBD2 | TGTGCCAGCAGTTACTCTGTAGCGGGCGGAACAGATACGCAGTATTTT | CASSYSVAGGTDTQYF